The rows below give T cell receptor beta chains drawn from one sample of a study of beta chain features in type 1 diabetes. Generated by immunoSEQ multiplex PCR, the TCRdb table keeps only in-frame clones and is missing some. The table has hundreds of thousands of clones, roughly an eighth seen once. The sample consisted of naive CD4+ T cells from blood. The receptors here all came from a man aged 18-30 years with type 1 diabetes. Both conserved end residues are trimmed from each CDR3. Rows may omit the clone size; those that give it use once, few, many or a size class.

J	V	size	CDR3
TRBJ1-2	TRBV9	few	ASSVVGKGEGYT
TRBJ1-4	TRBV25-1	few	ASKPRQGKRGEKLF
TRBJ2-7	TRBV18	.	ASSPGQLAAYEQY
TRBJ1-1	TRBV9	.	ASSVQGANTEAF
TRBJ2-1	TRBV29-1	few	SAGPGVDEQF
TRBJ2-1	TRBV2	.	ANRREEGKNEQF
TRBJ2-4	TRBV10-3	.	ATHGGADENIQY
TRBJ1-2	TRBV4-1	few	ASSQVRGGGNYGYT
TRBJ1-5	TRBV6-5	.	ASNMGATQPQH
TRBJ2-1	TRBV30	few	AWSGLLGGTDEQF
TRBJ1-4	TRBV18	few	ASSPGTVNEKLF
TRBJ1-2	TRBV2	.	ASSGEDGYT
TRBJ1-2	TRBV19	.	ASSGSGAPPRDYGYT
TRBJ2-5	TRBV7-7	few	ASSLGTGVQETQY
TRBJ1-2	TRBV25-1	.	ASSDLEGLGGYT
TRBJ1-1	TRBV2	few	ASRRDSNTEAF
TRBJ1-5	TRBV7-9	.	ASSFGTGGQPQH
TRBJ1-2	TRBV7-9	.	ASSKDPAGYYGYT
TRBJ2-3	TRBV19	.	ASSIAGGPPDTQY
TRBJ1-1	TRBV10-3	.	AMTRRAGADTEAF
TRBJ2-1	TRBV7-9	.	ASSLTSGGDNEQF
TRBJ1-4	TRBV4-1	.	ASSQSFGTVNEKLF